A single sample is the source of the 2 T cell receptor beta chains below, sequenced in a study of blood T cell repertoires in COVID-19. Assay used: immunoSEQ multiplex PCR; TCRdb lists only in-frame clones, some missing. The sample lists 180,000 or so clones; roughly nine tenths were seen once. Sequenced material: peripheral blood. These receptors all come from a woman aged 30 to 39 with active or convalescent COVID-19.

V usage is TRBV2 and J usage is TRBJ2-5, with a weak D call TRBD1 (5 bases). The germline gives CDR1 SNHLY, CDR2 FYNNEI. The ends were cut back, 7 bases at V and 4 bases at J, with 10 bases in the middle. This CDR3 comprises 12 residues. CDR3 region: CASIQVGETQYF. CDR3 nucleotides: TGTGCCAGCATACAGGTGGGAGAGACCCAGTACTTC.

The chain joins TRBV5-6 to TRBJ1-2; 7 nucleotides line up with TRBD1. From germline, CDR1 is SGHDT and CDR2 YYEEEE. The CDR3 is made up of 16 amino acids. V dropped 0 bases and J dropped 4; count of bases not matched to a gene: 9. This CDR3 is CASSLGSTGLRYGYTF. As DNA, the CDR3 is TGTGCCAGCAGCTTGGGGTCGACAGGGCTTCGCTATGGCTACACCTTC. The complete variable domain, with remaining parts taken from reference TRBV5-6 and TRBJ1-2, reads DAGVTQSPTHLIKTRGQQVTLRCSPKSGHDTVSWYQQALGQGPQFIFQYYEEEERQRGNFPDRFSGHQFPNYSSELNVNALLLGDSALYLCASSLGSTGLRYGYTFGSGTRLTVV.